This TCR beta chain was identified in a study of blood T cell repertoires in COVID-19. Across the whole study: Acute and convalescent COVID-19 specimens originated in the United States, Italy and Spain.

Symptom resolution, clearance, or two negative PCRs marked the recovered donors of Cohort 3. Assay: immunoSEQ multiplex PCR; the TCRdb copy retains only in-frame clones and omits some. The table records roughly 200,000 clones, 85% to 90% of them present only once. The trim removed 0 bases at V and 6 bases at J, leaving 10 bases unmatched. Germline CDR1 is LGHNA and CDR2 is YSLEER. The CDR3 has 18 residues. The clonotype comes from a man aged 25-40 years who had recovered from COVID-19. V and J are TRBV4-3 and TRBJ2-3, with 12 bases identical to TRBD1. The sequenced sample consisted of PBMCs or T cells enriched from blood (not recorded which). CDR3 DNA sequence: TGCGCCAGCAGCCAAGATCATAAGGGACAGGGGGCGAAGGATACGCAGTATTTT. Protein sequence: CASSQDHKGQGAKDTQYF.